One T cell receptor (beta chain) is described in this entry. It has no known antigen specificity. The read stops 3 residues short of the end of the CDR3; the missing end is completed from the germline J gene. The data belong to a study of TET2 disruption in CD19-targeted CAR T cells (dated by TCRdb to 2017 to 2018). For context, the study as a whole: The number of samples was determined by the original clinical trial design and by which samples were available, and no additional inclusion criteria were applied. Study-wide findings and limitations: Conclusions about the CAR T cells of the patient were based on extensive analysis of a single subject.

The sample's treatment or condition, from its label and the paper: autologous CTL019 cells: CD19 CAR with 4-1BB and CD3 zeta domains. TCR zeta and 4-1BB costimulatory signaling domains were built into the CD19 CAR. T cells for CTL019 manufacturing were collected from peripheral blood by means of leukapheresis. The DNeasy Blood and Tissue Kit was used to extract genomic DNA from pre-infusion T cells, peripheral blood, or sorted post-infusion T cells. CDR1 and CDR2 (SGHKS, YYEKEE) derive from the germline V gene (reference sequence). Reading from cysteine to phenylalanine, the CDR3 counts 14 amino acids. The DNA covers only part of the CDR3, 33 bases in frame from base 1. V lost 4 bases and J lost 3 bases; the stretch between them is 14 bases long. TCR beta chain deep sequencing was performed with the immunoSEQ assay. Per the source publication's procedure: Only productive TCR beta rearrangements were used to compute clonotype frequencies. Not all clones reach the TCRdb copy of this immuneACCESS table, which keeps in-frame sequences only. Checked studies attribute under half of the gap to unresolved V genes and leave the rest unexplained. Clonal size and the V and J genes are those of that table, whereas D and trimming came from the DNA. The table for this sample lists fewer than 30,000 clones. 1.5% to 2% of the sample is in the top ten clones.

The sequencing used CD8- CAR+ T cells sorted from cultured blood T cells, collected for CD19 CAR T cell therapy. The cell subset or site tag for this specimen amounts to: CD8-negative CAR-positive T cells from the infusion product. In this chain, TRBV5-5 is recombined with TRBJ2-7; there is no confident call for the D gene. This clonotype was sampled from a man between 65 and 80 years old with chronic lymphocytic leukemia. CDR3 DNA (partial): TGTGCCAGCAGCACACACCGACAAATCTACGAG. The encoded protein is CASSTHRQIYE. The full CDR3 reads CASSTHRQIYEQYF.